Listed here is a single T cell receptor (beta chain). Produced via immunoSEQ multiplex PCR; TCRdb's table is partial and in-frame only. This repertoire shows 250,000 to 300,000 clones, roughly 90% found once; its top ten account for approximately 2%. The sample is drawn from a study of blood T cell repertoires in COVID-19. Per germline, CDR1 MDHEN and CDR2 SYDVKM. The CDR3 loop spans 14 amino acids. V shed 9 bases, J shed 3 bases, and the junction held 7 bases outside the gene matches. The TCR was taken from a woman in her twenties or thirties with COVID-19, enrolled during active disease. J is TRBJ1-4 and V is TRBV28; 7 bases line up with TRBD1. The sequenced sample was peripheral blood. CDR3 in amino acids: CARTTGAANEKLFF. The DNA for the CDR3 is TGTGCCAGGACAACAGGGGCGGCTAATGAAAAACTGTTTTTT. Drawing the rest from reference TRBV28 and TRBJ1-4, the complete variable domain is DVKVTQSSRYLVKRTGEKVFLECVQDMDHENMFWYRQDPGLGLRLIYFSYDVKMKEKGDIPEGYSVSREKKERFSLILESASTNQTSMYLCARTTGAANEKLFFGSGTQLSVL.